Below are 14 T cell receptor beta chains sequenced from a single sample in a study of T cells in Graves' hyperthyroidism and ophthalmopathy. Using RNA transcripts as the source, TCR beta CDR3 regions were amplified. Researchers ran a first-round RT-PCR on the TCR CDR3 using the HTBI primer set. TCRdb fed the multiplex PCR reads into MiXCR, producing one record per CDR3 protein. The sample includes about 610,000 distinct CDR3 sequences, roughly 14% of them seen just once. Sequencing used blood. These receptors all come from a woman in her forties with Graves' ophthalmopathy.

This clonotype was detected a few times. The CDR3 coding sequence is TGTGCCAGCAGCTCCGTTAGCGGGGGAGGAGAGACCCAGTACTTC. It translates to CASSSVSGGGETQYF. The chain carries TRBV7-9 and TRBJ2-5; 9 nucleotides agree with TRBD2. The CDR3 runs 15 residues. The germline CDR1 and CDR2 sequences are SEHNR and FQNEAQ (reference sequence). After removal of 4 bases from V and 4 bases from J, the junction contained 7 bases not matched to a gene. The full variable domain, completed using reference TRBV7-9 and TRBJ2-5, is DTGVSQNPRHKITKRGQNVTFRCDPISEHNRLYWYRQTLGQGPEFLTYFQNEAQLEKSRLLSDRFSAERPKGSFSTLEIQRTEQGDSAMYLCASSSVSGGGETQYFGPGTRLLVL.

This clonotype was counted a few times. The chain uses TRBV11-3 and TRBJ2-1; D is ambiguous. The CDR3 totals 13 residues. From germline, CDR1 is SGHNT and CDR2 YENEEA. V was trimmed by 2 bases and J by 6 bases, leaving 8 bases between them. CDR3 amino acids: CASSLPGSNEQFF. CDR3 DNA: TGTGCCAGCAGCTTACCCGGGTCCAATGAGCAGTTCTTC.

Ten or more counts support this clonotype. The rearrangement uses TRBV2 and TRBJ1-2; D not certain. Between the trimmed V and J ends, which lost 1 base and 4 bases, there was a span of 10 bases. CDR3 length equals 14 residues. Germline assignment: CDR1 SNHLY and CDR2 FYNNEI. The CDR3 protein is CASSEGATGYGYTF. CDR3 bases: TGTGCCAGCAGTGAAGGGGCCACGGGCTATGGCTACACCTTC.

At least ten counts were recorded for this clonotype. The CDR3 loop is CASSRLQATDTEAFF. The DNA for the CDR3 is TGTGCCAGCAGTCGTTTACAGGCTACGGACACTGAAGCTTTCTTT. The gene calls are TRBV28 and TRBJ1-1, with TRBD1 as a possible D gene (5 bases). Germline CDR1 is MDHEN and CDR2 is SYDVKM. V dropped 5 bases and J dropped 3 bases, with 16 bases sitting between them. The CDR3 is made up of 15 amino acids. The complete variable domain, with remaining parts taken from reference TRBV28 and TRBJ1-1, reads DVKVTQSSRYLVKRTGEKVFLECVQDMDHENMFWYRQDPGLGLRLIYFSYDVKMKEKGDIPEGYSVSREKKERFSLILESASTNQTSMYLCASSRLQATDTEAFFGQGTRLTVV.

This clonotype was seen repeatedly, ten times or more. The chain joins TRBV27 to TRBJ2-2; possibly TRBD2 for D (6 bases). Trimming pared 0 bases from V and 4 bases from J, leaving 12 bases between. This CDR3 comprises 16 residues. Germline CDR1 MNHEY, CDR2 SMNVEV (reference sequence). The CDR3 DNA reads TGTGCCAGCAGTTTATCACGGGGGTATGGCACCGGGGAGCTGTTTTTT. Protein sequence: CASSLSRGYGTGELFF.

This clonotype was found many times. The V gene is TRBV29-1, the J gene TRBJ2-7; D tentatively reads TRBD1 or TRBD2 (5 bases each). Per the germline V gene, CDR1 is SQVTM and CDR2 is ANQGSEA. The CDR3 runs to 15 residues. V lost 6 bases, J lost 7 bases, and 25 bases lay in between. CDR3: CSVYGAIGNLGEQYF. CDR3 in DNA: TGCAGCGTGTACGGGGCGATCGGCAACCTGGGGGAGCAGTACTTC.

This clonotype has at least ten counts. This chain connects TRBV7-8 to TRBJ2-7; D possibly corresponds to TRBD2 (5 bases). The CDR3 loop spans 11 amino acids. CDR1 SGHVS and CDR2 FQNEAQ come from the germline V gene. Deletions cut 5 bases from V and 7 bases from J, with 9 bases between. As DNA, the CDR3 is TGTGCCAGCAGCCACGAGGGTGAGCAGTACTTC. Protein: CASSHEGEQYF.

This clonotype was found many times. This chain joins TRBV6-2 or TRBV6-3 and TRBJ1-1, with D perhaps TRBD1 (5 bases). Germline values: CDR1 MNHEY, CDR2 SVGEGT. V lost 6 bases to trimming and J lost 3 bases, with 14 bases between them. CDR3 length: 14 residues. CDR3 nucleotides: TGTGCCAGCAGCCTTACCGGGGCCGACACTGAAGCTTTCTTT. Residues: CASSLTGADTEAFF.

This clonotype showed up many times. The gene calls are TRBV11-3 and TRBJ2-3; either TRBD1 or TRBD2 may supply D (5 bases each). The V gene lost 1 base and the J gene lost 4 bases, with 12 bases spanning the gap. CDR1 and CDR2 (germline): SGHNT, YENEEA. The CDR3 consists of 15 residues. The CDR3 loop is CASSLVGTGPDTQYF. The CDR3 DNA follows: TGTGCCAGCAGCTTAGTGGGGACCGGGCCAGATACGCAGTATTTT.

This clonotype was found many times. The gene calls are TRBV29-1 and TRBJ1-5; D is unclear. The CDR3 is 13 amino acids. Trimming removed 4 bases from V and 3 bases from J, with 10 bases in between. From germline, CDR1 is SQVTM and CDR2 ANQGSEA. CDR3 in amino acids: CSVAEQLNQPQHF. The CDR3 nucleotides read TGCAGCGTTGCGGAACAGCTCAATCAGCCCCAGCATTTT.

This clonotype was detected ten times or more. J is TRBJ2-7 and V is TRBV19; D unresolved. Germline-derived CDR1 and CDR2 are LNHDA and SQIVND (reference sequence). The CDR3 loop spans 15 amino acids. V gave up 1 base and J gave up 2 bases, with 12 bases separating them. The CDR3 nucleotides read TGTGCCAGTAGTATAGGGGCCAGCCAAACCTACGAGCAGTACTTC. This sequence encodes CASSIGASQTYEQYF. Together with reference TRBV19 and TRBJ2-7, the CDR3 gives the full variable domain: DGGITQSPKYLFRKEGQNVTLSCEQNLNHDAMYWYRQDPGQGLRLIYYSQIVNDFQKGDIAEGYSVSREKKESFPLTVTSAQKNPTAFYLCASSIGASQTYEQYFGPGTRLTVT.

This clonotype was seen ten or more times. The rearrangement links TRBV7-3 to TRBJ2-7; TRBD2 might be the D (5 bases). The V gene's germline CDR1 is SGHTA and CDR2 FQGTGA. V shed 1 base and J shed 5 bases, with 12 bases lying between them. The CDR3 is 14 amino acids. The CDR3 bases are TGTGCCAGCAGCTTAAACCCCTCCGGGGACGAGCAGTACTTC. This encodes CASSLNPSGDEQYF.

This sequence joins TRBV6-2 or TRBV6-3 and TRBJ2-7, with D perhaps TRBD1 or TRBD2 (5 bases each). CDR1 and CDR2 from the germline V gene are MNHEY and SVGEGT. CDR3 length: 15 amino acids. The V end lost 6 bases, the J end lost 5 bases, and 20 bases lay between the germline ends. CDR3 nucleotide sequence: TGTGCCAGCAGCCCTCCACGGGACGCGAGCGACGAGCAGTACTTC. This encodes CASSPPRDASDEQYF.

In its sample, this clonotype was seen many times. The V and J genes are TRBV20-1 and TRBJ1-2; TRBD1 matches at 12 bases. J lost 4 bases, V lost 4 bases, and 4 bases had no gene match. The CDR3 covers 14 residues. From germline, CDR1 is DFQATT and CDR2 SNEGSKA (reference sequence). The CDR3 protein is CSATGTGGFYGYTF. CDR3 nucleotide sequence: TGCAGTGCTACCGGGACAGGGGGCTTCTATGGCTACACCTTC.